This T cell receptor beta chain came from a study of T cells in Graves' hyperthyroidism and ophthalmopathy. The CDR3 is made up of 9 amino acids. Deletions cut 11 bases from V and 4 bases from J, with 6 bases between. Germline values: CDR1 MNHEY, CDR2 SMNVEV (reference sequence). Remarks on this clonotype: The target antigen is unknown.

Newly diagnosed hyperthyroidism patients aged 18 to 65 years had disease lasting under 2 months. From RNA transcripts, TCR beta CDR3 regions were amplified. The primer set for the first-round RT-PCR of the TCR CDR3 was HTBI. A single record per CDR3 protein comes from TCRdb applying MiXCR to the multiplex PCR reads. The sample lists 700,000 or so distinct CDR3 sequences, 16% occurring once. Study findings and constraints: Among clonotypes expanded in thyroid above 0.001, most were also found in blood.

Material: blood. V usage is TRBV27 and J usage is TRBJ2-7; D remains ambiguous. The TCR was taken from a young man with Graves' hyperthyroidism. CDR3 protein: CACKYEQYF. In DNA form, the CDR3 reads TGTGCCTGTAAATACGAGCAGTACTTC.